These 2 T cell receptor beta chains originate from one sample sequenced in a study of T cell changes during pregnancy in multiple sclerosis. Sequencing was performed with immunoSEQ multiplex PCR; in TCRdb, only in-frame clones are kept and a portion is missing. The data contain some 20,000 clones, about 89% of them singletons. Sequenced material: CD4+ T cells from peripheral blood mononuclear cells, taken in the third trimester of pregnancy. The receptors were gathered from a female donor in good health, enrolled as a control in a pregnancy study.

The chain combines TRBV25-1 with TRBJ2-2; D unclear. The V end was cut by 1 base, the J end by 3 bases, with 6 bases between. This CDR3 is built from 14 residues. CDR1 is MGHDK and CDR2 is SYGVNS in the germline V gene. CDR3 sequence reads: CASSELIYTGELFF. In nucleotides, the CDR3 is TGTGCCAGCAGTGAATTAATTTACACCGGGGAGCTGTTTTTT.

V is TRBV28 and J is TRBJ2-1, with 9 positions matching TRBD2. The junction had 14 bases not matched to a gene; V was cut back by 6 bases and J by 5 bases. This CDR3 has 17 amino acids. Germline CDR1 is MDHEN and CDR2 is SYDVKM. The CDR3 spells CASRPSGTLSRNNEQFF. DNA for the CDR3: TGTGCCAGCAGACCTAGCGGGACCCTTTCTAGAAACAATGAGCAGTTCTTC.